One and the same sample provided the 6 T cell receptor beta chains below, sequenced in a study of human T cells and chemical hapten exposure. TCRdb re-called the RACE reads through MiXCR, storing one row per CDR3 protein. The sample has approximately 120,000 distinct CDR3 sequences, 9% to 9.5% seen once. Time point in this sample: patch test 2, 6 weeks after DPC sensitization. Treatment here: therapeutic diphenylcyclopropenone sensitization with weekly scalp DPC. The sample consisted of whole blood, taken in connection with sensitization to the hapten diphenylcyclopropenone (DPC). The source is a middle-aged woman with alopecia areata. Some clones in this sample may be carry-over from other donors' samples.

This clonotype was found many times. The chain combines TRBV20-1 with TRBJ1-3, with unresolved D. The CDR3 extends over 14 amino acids. The germline CDR1 and CDR2 sequences are DFQATT and SNEGSKA (reference sequence). Trimming cost V 0 bases and J 0 bases, with 6 bases left between them. CDR3 amino acids: CSAREGSSGNTIYF. CDR3 nucleotides: TGCAGTGCTAGAGAAGGCAGCTCTGGAAACACCATATATTTT.

This clonotype showed up many times. The chain uses TRBV13 and TRBJ2-3; D remains ambiguous. Trimming left V 3 bases short and J 3 bases short, with 4 bases between. Germline assignment: CDR1 PRHDT and CDR2 FYEKMQ (reference sequence). The length of the CDR3 is 12 residues. The CDR3 DNA reads as TGTGCCAGCAGCTTGAAAACAGATACGCAGTATTTT. Translating it yields CASSLKTDTQYF.

The chain joins TRBV19 to TRBJ2-2, with TRBD1 as a possible D gene (6 bases). The CDR3 extends over 14 amino acids. The ends were cut back, 7 bases at V and 6 bases at J, with 15 bases in the middle. Germline CDR1 is LNHDA and CDR2 is SQIVND (reference sequence). The CDR3 loop is CASTISGEAGELFF. The CDR3 DNA sequence: TGTGCCAGTACCATATCAGGGGAAGCCGGGGAGCTGTTTTTT.

The rearrangement uses TRBV29-1 and TRBJ2-1; D is uncertain. V was cut by 6 bases and J by 3 bases, with 12 bases left in between. The CDR3 has 13 amino acids. The germline CDR1 and CDR2 sequences are SQVTM and ANQGSEA. The CDR3 spells CSVRLVDYNEQFF. The DNA of the CDR3 is TGCAGCGTGCGGCTGGTAGACTACAATGAGCAGTTCTTC.

In this sample, this clonotype turned up many times. The rearrangement joins TRBV20-1 to TRBJ1-2; 9 bases align to TRBD1. This CDR3 contains 15 residues. J was trimmed by 0 bases and V by 0 bases; bases with no gene match: 2. Germline CDR1 DFQATT, CDR2 SNEGSKA (reference sequence). The CDR3 here is CSARDRQGANYGYTF. Here the CDR3 DNA reads TGCAGTGCTAGAGATCGACAGGGGGCTAACTATGGCTACACCTTC.

The sample holds a few counts of this clonotype. The rearrangement links TRBV19 to TRBJ2-7; D remains unclear. This CDR3 comprises 13 residues. The germline V and J ends were trimmed by 5 bases and 3 bases, with 11 bases remaining between them. Germline V gives CDR1 LNHDA, CDR2 SQIVND (reference sequence). The CDR3 DNA reads as TGTGCCAGTAGTGTGCAGATCCTCTACGAGCAGTACTTC. This translates into CASSVQILYEQYF.